These T cell receptor beta chains were read from a single sample in a study of T cell responses to AZD1222 COVID-19 vaccine. Assay used: immunoSEQ multiplex PCR; TCRdb lists only in-frame clones, some missing. The data contain roughly 150,000 clones, 88% of them singletons. The starting material was peripheral blood, obtained on day 0 of AZD1222 vaccination. These receptors originate from an adult in good health. Both conserved end residues are part of each CDR3. The D gene is left open where the match is weak. Clone sizes are given selectively: once, few, many, or a class where the clone is expanded.

CDR3 DNA,CDR3 protein,D gene,clone size,V gene,J gene
TGTGCCACCAGTGACCCGACAATCTCCTACAATGAGCAGTTCTTC,CATSDPTISYNEQFF,NA,NA,TRBV24-1,TRBJ2-1
TGTGCCAGCAGTTTCTTACAGGGAAGGGATGGCTACACCTTC,CASSFLQGRDGYTF,NA,NA,TRBV6-5,TRBJ1-2
TGCGCCAGCAGCGACGGGACAGACCTCACAGATACGCAGTATTTT,CASSDGTDLTDTQYF,TRBD1,NA,TRBV5-1,TRBJ2-3
TGCGCCAGCAGCCGTCCCGGGACAGGGAACACTGAAGCTTTCTTT,CASSRPGTGNTEAFF,TRBD1,NA,TRBV4-1,TRBJ1-1
TGCGCCAGCAGCTTACACAAAGGGAGGGAGGGGCCCAATCAGCCCCAGCATTTT,CASSLHKGREGPNQPQHF,NA,NA,TRBV5-1,TRBJ1-5
TGTGCCAGCAGCCTTTCTAGCGGGGGTCGCGATGAGCAGTTCTTC,CASSLSSGGRDEQFF,TRBD2,NA,TRBV3-1/TRBV3-2,TRBJ2-1
TGTGCCACCAAAAGGACGGACGGTCCCTACGAGCAGTACTTC,CATKRTDGPYEQYF,NA,NA,TRBV10-3,TRBJ2-7
TGCGCCAGCAGCCAAGACCCAAACTACAATGAGCAGTTCTTC,CASSQDPNYNEQFF,NA,NA,TRBV4-3,TRBJ2-1
TGTGCCTGGAGTACTCACTCCGGGACACAGAGGGGCTACACCTTC,CAWSTHSGTQRGYTF,NA,NA,TRBV30,TRBJ1-2
TGTGCCAGCAGCTTTAAATCCATCCTATACGTCCGGATGAACACTGAAGCTTTCTTT,CASSFKSILYVRMNTEAFF,NA,NA,TRBV7-2,TRBJ1-1
TGTGCCAGCAGCTTTCGGGCAGTCTACGAGCAGTACTTC,CASSFRAVYEQYF,NA,NA,TRBV7-2,TRBJ2-7
TGTGCCAGCAGTCCCGGGTCTCACTCCTACGAGCAGTACTTC,CASSPGSHSYEQYF,NA,NA,TRBV28,TRBJ2-7
TGTGCCTGGAGGAGTCATCCTTTTAATTCACCCCTCCACTTT,CAWRSHPFNSPLHF,NA,NA,TRBV30,TRBJ1-6
TGCGCCAGCAGCCTGCAGGGAGCGAGCGAGCAGTACTTC,CASSLQGASEQYF,NA,NA,TRBV4-1,TRBJ2-7
TGTGCCAGTAGTCTAGGACACACCTCTGGAAACACCATATATTTT,CASSLGHTSGNTIYF,NA,NA,TRBV19,TRBJ1-3
TGTGCCAGCGGGGACAGGGTCTATGGCTACACCTTC,CASGDRVYGYTF,TRBD1,NA,TRBV28,TRBJ1-2
TGTGCCAGCAGTCACCCCTCCGGGACAGGGGTGGGGGAGCAGTACTTC,CASSHPSGTGVGEQYF,TRBD1,NA,TRBV6-2/TRBV6-3,TRBJ2-7
TGTGCCAGCAGCTTGCTAATCTCTGGAAACACCATATATTTT,CASSLLISGNTIYF,NA,NA,TRBV7-2,TRBJ1-3
TGCAGCGTTCCCGCAGTGGGGGCAGATACGCAGTATTTT,CSVPAVGADTQYF,NA,NA,TRBV29-1,TRBJ2-3
TGTGCCAGCAGCCCGGGGGTAGCCTCTGGAAACACCATATATTTT,CASSPGVASGNTIYF,NA,NA,TRBV7-3,TRBJ1-3
TGTGCCAGCAGTTCGAGGAGGGGGCAGACTGAAGCTTTCTTT,CASSSRRGQTEAFF,TRBD1,once,TRBV28,TRBJ1-1
TGCAGTGCCCCCGGAGGGTACGAGCAGTACTTC,CSAPGGYEQYF,NA,NA,TRBV20-1,TRBJ2-7
TGTGCCAGCTCGCCTAAGCAAGGGGTGGACTATGGCTACACCTTC,CASSPKQGVDYGYTF,NA,NA,TRBV18,TRBJ1-2
TGCGCCAGCAGCCGCCCTAGGCAGGGAGGCACTGAAGCTTTCTTT,CASSRPRQGGTEAFF,NA,NA,TRBV4-1,TRBJ1-1
TGTGCCAGCACCTTCGGCGGGGGGGCGAGCGAGCAGTACTTC,CASTFGGGASEQYF,TRBD2,few,TRBV6-5,TRBJ2-7
TGTGCCAGCAGTTTAGGCCTCGAGCAGTACTTC,CASSLGLEQYF,NA,once,TRBV12-3/TRBV12-4,TRBJ2-7
TGTGCCAGCAGCCATAGCGGGGGGGCGAGAGATACGCAGTATTTT,CASSHSGGARDTQYF,TRBD2,NA,TRBV7-3,TRBJ2-3
TGTGCCAGCAGCCAAAGCGGGGGCCATAATTCACCCCTCCACTTT,CASSQSGGHNSPLHF,NA,NA,TRBV3-1/TRBV3-2,TRBJ1-6
TGCGCCAGCAGCCAAGCGGGACAGCTGCTGAACACTGAAGCTTTCTTT,CASSQAGQLLNTEAFF,TRBD1,NA,TRBV4-1,TRBJ1-1
TGTGCCAGTAGTATAGAAAGCCGCTCTGGAAACACCATATATTTT,CASSIESRSGNTIYF,NA,once,TRBV19,TRBJ1-3
TGTGCCAGCAGTGTTGGGCAGTCTACTAACTATGGCTACACCTTC,CASSVGQSTNYGYTF,NA,once,TRBV2,TRBJ1-2
TGTGCCAGCTCACCCTTACTTGCGGGAGACAACAATGAGCAGTTCTTC,CASSPLLAGDNNEQFF,TRBD2,NA,TRBV18,TRBJ2-1
TGTGCCAGCAGCCATGGGTCCAATTCACCCCTCCACTTT,CASSHGSNSPLHF,NA,NA,TRBV5-5,TRBJ1-6
TGTGCCAGCAGCCGGTGGATCGGGGGCGGCACTGAAGCTTTCTTT,CASSRWIGGGTEAFF,NA,NA,TRBV5-8,TRBJ1-1
TGTGCCAGCAGTTTCGGGACAGGGACCACTGAAGCTTTCTTT,CASSFGTGTTEAFF,TRBD1,NA,TRBV28,TRBJ1-1
TGTGCCAGCAGCACCCGGACAGGGGGGGACTACACCTTC,CASSTRTGGDYTF,TRBD1,NA,TRBV9,TRBJ1-2
TGTGCCAGCAGTTTGGGTTCTAGGGGAATCAATGGCTACACCTTC,CASSLGSRGINGYTF,NA,once,TRBV27,TRBJ1-2
TGTGCCAGCGGGCCAGGGTATGGCACAGATACGCAGTATTTT,CASGPGYGTDTQYF,NA,NA,TRBV2,TRBJ2-3
TGTGCCAGCAGAAGGACCGATACTAATGAAAAACTGTTTTTT,CASRRTDTNEKLFF,NA,NA,TRBV6-5,TRBJ1-4
TGCGCCAGCAGCCCAGGGGGCACTAATGAAAAACTGTTTTTT,CASSPGGTNEKLFF,TRBD1,once,TRBV4-3,TRBJ1-4
TGTGCCAGCAGTTTAAGCTCAGGATCAACTAATGAAAAACTGTTTTTT,CASSLSSGSTNEKLFF,NA,few,TRBV27,TRBJ1-4
TGTGCCGCCACGACAGTTAACTATGGCTACACCTTC,CAATTVNYGYTF,NA,NA,TRBV28,TRBJ1-2
TGTGCCAGTAGTATCAACGGGAACACTGAAGCTTTCTTT,CASSINGNTEAFF,NA,NA,TRBV19,TRBJ1-1
TGTGCCAGCAGGATGGGAGGGCGCGGCTACACCTTC,CASRMGGRGYTF,NA,NA,TRBV6-5,TRBJ1-2
TGTGCCAGTAGTATTACCTCGACGGCGATTGAGCCCTACAATGAGCAGTTCTTC,CASSITSTAIEPYNEQFF,NA,NA,TRBV19,TRBJ2-1
TGTGCCAGCAGTACCGGGACAGGTCTCTCTGGAAACACCATATATTTT,CASSTGTGLSGNTIYF,TRBD1,few,TRBV27,TRBJ1-3
TGTGCCAGTAGTACAGGGTACGACGAGCAGTACTTC,CASSTGYDEQYF,NA,NA,TRBV19,TRBJ2-7
TGTGCCAGCAGCCCCTCGGGGGAGGGCTATGGCTACACCTTC,CASSPSGEGYGYTF,NA,NA,TRBV7-9,TRBJ1-2
TGTGCCAGCAGTACCCCGGGACCGGCGATCAGTGGCAATCAGCCCCAGCATTTT,CASSTPGPAISGNQPQHF,NA,NA,TRBV5-6,TRBJ1-5
TGTGCCAGCAGTTCCAAGCTCGGTTCACCCCTCCACTTT,CASSSKLGSPLHF,NA,NA,TRBV28,TRBJ1-6
TGTGCCAGCAGCCAAGAGGGATCCAAAGCAAACACTGAAGCTTTCTTT,CASSQEGSKANTEAFF,NA,few,TRBV3-1/TRBV3-2,TRBJ1-1
TGTGCCAGCAGTTACGGACAGCCCACAGATACGCAGTATTTT,CASSYGQPTDTQYF,NA,NA,TRBV2,TRBJ2-3
TGTGGCAGTTGCGTGAGTGATAGCCACAAAGTCGGGAACGTCCTGACTTTC,CGSCVSDSHKVGNVLTF,NA,NA,TRBV8-1,TRBJ2-6
TGTGCCAGCAGCCCAGGCCGGGACAGCTTTAACACTGAAGCTTTCTTT,CASSPGRDSFNTEAFF,TRBD1,NA,TRBV11-2,TRBJ1-1
TGTGCCAGTAGTATAATATCAGGCGAGCAGTACTTC,CASSIISGEQYF,NA,NA,TRBV19,TRBJ2-7
TGTGCCAGCAGCACCCGACAGGGGAACACTGAAGCTTTCTTT,CASSTRQGNTEAFF,TRBD1,NA,TRBV7-9,TRBJ1-1
TGTGCCAGCAGGGCCGGGACAGACACAGATACGCAGTATTTT,CASRAGTDTDTQYF,TRBD1,NA,TRBV5-8,TRBJ2-3